Below are 29 T cell receptor beta chains sequenced from a single sample in a study of T cell clonality in common variable immunodeficiency. The method was immunoSEQ multiplex PCR; TCRdb's version includes in-frame clones alone and lacks a portion of them. Observed are 30,000 to 40,000 clones, no singletons, with the top ten taking approximately 7%. Study results and caveats: Reportedly, TCR beta sequences from common variable immunodeficiency showed fewer deletions and N-nucleotide insertions.

Their antigen targets remain unknown. Sequencing was done on a sample of peripheral blood mononuclear cells. The receptors here all came from a human donor with common variable immunodeficiency.

This clone came up a few times. The CDR3 extends 3 residues past the end of the read, so its final part is completed from the germline J gene. The rearrangement links TRBV7-3 to TRBJ1-3; the match to TRBD1 covers 10 bases. Germline V lookup: CDR1 SGHTA, CDR2 FQGTGA. V lost 1 base and J lost 5; bases outside the gene matches: 8. This CDR3 is 17 amino acids long. The DNA read from the CDR3 is TGTGCCAGCAGCTTAAAGACAGGGGGCTTCGGGAGAAACACC. Amino acid sequence: CASSLKTGGFGRNT. The full CDR3 protein reads CASSLKTGGFGRNTIYF.

This clone was observed a handful of times. The CDR3 end lies 3 residues beyond the end of the read and is filled in from the germline J gene. The genes are TRBV20-1 and TRBJ2-7, with 9 positions matching TRBD2. From germline, CDR1 is DFQATT and CDR2 SNEGSKA (reference sequence). CDR3 size: 13 residues. V lost 4 bases, J lost 6 bases, and 7 bases stayed unmatched. CDR3 DNA, as far as it was read: TGCAGTGCTAAGGGACTAGCCGGGGCCGAG. Its translation is CSAKGLAGAE. The whole CDR3 region reads CSAKGLAGAEQYF.

This clone is medium-sized (0.01 to 0.1%). The read finishes 3 residues shy of the CDR3 end, and the germline J gene is used to complete it. V and J are TRBV2 and TRBJ1-1; TRBD1 is a possible D gene (5 bases). The CDR3 covers 13 residues. Trimming took off 5 bases at V and 3 bases at J, with 10 bases between the two ends. Germline CDR1 SNHLY, CDR2 FYNNEI. Here the CDR3 reads CASSTGEDTEAFF. The sequenced part of the CDR3 DNA is TGTGCCAGCAGTACAGGCGAGGACACTGAA.

This clone has a count of ten or more. Read data end 3 residues before the CDR3 end; the end is taken from the germline J gene. The chain joins TRBV7-3 to TRBJ2-1; 10 bases match TRBD2. J was trimmed by 7 bases and V by 5 bases; bases with no gene match: 8. The CDR3 spans 15 residues. From germline, CDR1 is SGHTA and CDR2 FQGTGA. This chain's CDR3 is CASSLALAGVNEQFF. CDR3 DNA (partial): TGTGCCAGCAGCCTCGCCCTAGCGGGAGTAAATGAG. The full variable domain, rest sourced from reference TRBV7-3 and TRBJ2-1, is GAGVSQTPSNKVTEKGKYVELRCDPISGHTALYWYRQSLGQGPEFLIYFQGTGAADDSGLPNDRFFAVRPEGSVSTLKIQRTERGDSAVYLCASSLALAGVNEQFFGPGTRLTVL.

Note on this clone: The CDR3 goes on 3 residues after the read ends, and that part is filled in from the germline J gene. The genes are TRBV2 and TRBJ1-5, with D perhaps TRBD1 (5 bases). Trimming left V 5 bases short and J 6 bases short, with 14 bases between. The CDR3 contains 14 residues. Germline CDR1 and CDR2: SNHLY and FYNNEI. CDR3 DNA (partial): TGTGCCAGCAGTAACAATCGGGGGAGTCAGCCC. This translates into CASSNNRGSQP. The CDR3 reads in full as CASSNNRGSQPQHF.

This clone was observed many times. The sequence runs out 3 residues before the end of the CDR3; the remainder is reconstructed from the germline J gene. The chain couples TRBV4-1 to TRBJ2-7; 9 positions match TRBD2. The CDR3 length is 14 residues. Per germline, CDR1 MGHRA and CDR2 YSYEKL. The trim removed 1 base at V and 6 bases at J, leaving 4 bases unmatched. The part of the CDR3 DNA that was read is TGCGCCAGCAGCCAAGTCTCTAGCGGGACCGAG. Protein sequence: CASSQVSSGTE. The whole CDR3 sequence reads CASSQVSSGTEQYF.

This clone was seen many times. Sequencing ends 3 residues short of the CDR3 end; the germline J gene provides the rest. This sequence joins TRBV18 and TRBJ1-2; no firm D call. Germline V gene data show CDR1 as KGHSH and CDR2 as LQKENI. The CDR3 contains 13 residues. V lost 2 bases and J 2 bases, leaving 6 bases between the germline ends. CDR3 amino acids: CASSPDGNYGYTF. CDR3 DNA, as far as it was read: TGTGCCAGCTCACCAGACGGGAACTATGGC.

This clone came up a few times. The read halts 3 residues ahead of the CDR3 end, with the missing end drawn from the germline J gene. This chain connects TRBV20-1 to TRBJ1-5; D is possibly TRBD1 (5 bases). CDR1 and CDR2 (germline): DFQATT, SNEGSKA (reference sequence). Trimming removed 3 bases at V and 1 base at J, with 13 bases between. The CDR3 length is 15 residues. CDR3 DNA (partial): TGCAGTGCTAGTGCCCGGGGGGAGAGCAATCAGCCC. Its protein product is CSASARGESNQP. In full, the CDR3 reads CSASARGESNQPQHF.

This clone was seen many times. Coverage ceases 3 residues before the CDR3 finishes, and the germline J gene fills in the end. The chain employs TRBV10-3 and TRBJ1-1, with 7 bases fitting TRBD1. The CDR3 loop spans 15 amino acids. Germline V lookup: CDR1 ENHRY, CDR2 SYGVKD. Losses at the gene ends were 6 bases for V and 1 base for J; bases not matched to a gene: 8. CDR3 residues: CAIRGTEKGNTEAFF. Incomplete CDR3 DNA: TGTGCCATCAGGGGGACAGAAAAGGGGAACACTGAA.

As concerns this clone: The read is 3 residues too short to cover the CDR3 end, so that end is filled in from the germline J gene. The genes are TRBV7-9 and TRBJ2-4; D gene uncertain. CDR3 size: 14 residues. V lost 1 base and J 1 base, leaving 5 bases between the germline ends. Germline V lookup: CDR1 SEHNR, CDR2 FQNEAQ (reference sequence). The sequenced part of the CDR3 DNA is TGTGCCAGCAGCTTAGACGGGGCCAAAAACATT. It yields the protein CASSLDGAKNI. The whole CDR3 reads CASSLDGAKNIQYF.

Remarks on this clone: The CDR3 is cut off 3 residues early in the read; its end comes from the germline J gene. The chain combines TRBV6-1 with TRBJ1-2; 8 bases match TRBD1. This CDR3 region has 16 residues. Germline assignment: CDR1 MNHNS and CDR2 SASEGT. Losses at the gene ends were 4 bases for V and 5 bases for J; bases not matched to a gene: 12. The covered CDR3 bases are TGTGCCAGCAGTGGATCGGGACAGGACCTTCGATATGGC. Translating gives CASSGSGQDLRYG. The whole CDR3 region reads CASSGSGQDLRYGYTF.

The table lists this clone with a few counts. The read comes to an end 3 residues before the CDR3 does, leaving the germline J gene to fill in the end. The rearrangement uses TRBV7-6 and TRBJ2-7; D not resolved. The CDR3 has 14 amino acids. Germline-derived CDR1 and CDR2 are SGHVS and FNYEAQ. Trimming removed 1 base from V and 3 bases from J, with 10 bases in between. The sequenced part of the CDR3 DNA is TGTGCCAGCAGCTTAGAGGGTTTTATCTACGAG. Its protein product is CASSLEGFIYE. The entire CDR3 protein is CASSLEGFIYEQYF.

This clone was picked up many times. The observed sequence ends 3 residues before the CDR3 terminus, with the missing tail filled in from the germline J gene. The chain uses TRBV5-1 and TRBJ1-4; no clear D. This CDR3 is built from 17 residues. CDR1 and CDR2 (germline): SGHRS, YFSETQ. Trimming shortened V by 1 base and J by 0 bases, and 13 bases separated the two germline ends. The CDR3 bases that were read are TGCGCCAGCAGCTTGTCGGGGATGGCAGCAACTAATGAAAAA. Translating gives CASSLSGMAATNEK. The full CDR3 protein is CASSLSGMAATNEKLFF. Combining the CDR3 with reference TRBV5-1 and TRBJ1-4 gives the whole variable domain KAGVTQTPRYLIKTRGQQVTLSCSPISGHRSVSWYQQTPGQGLQFLFEYFSETQRNKGNFPGRFSGRQFSNSRSEMNVSTLELGDSALYLCASSLSGMAATNEKLFFGSGTQLSVL.

This clone was observed a handful of times. Read data end 3 residues before the CDR3 end; the end is taken from the germline J gene. The genes are TRBV7-3 and TRBJ2-2; D not resolved. The CDR3 runs 15 residues. CDR1 and CDR2 (germline): SGHTA, FQGTGA. Between the trimmed V and J ends, which lost 5 bases and 7 bases, there was a span of 17 bases. The CDR3: CASSHTLNPNGELFF. The part of the CDR3 DNA that was read is TGTGCCAGCAGCCACACCCTTAACCCGAACGGGGAG.

About this clone itself: The DNA ends 3 residues before the CDR3 does, and the rest of the CDR3 is filled in from the germline J gene. The V call is TRBV7-6, the J call TRBJ1-2; D is possibly TRBD1 (5 bases). Germline values: CDR1 SGHVS, CDR2 FNYEAQ. The V and J ends lost 3 bases and 6 bases respectively, with 11 bases between them. The CDR3 extends over 13 amino acids. The part of the CDR3 DNA that was read is TGTGCCAGCAGCTTTGCGGGGGGGAATGGC. Its translation is CASSFAGGNG. The full CDR3 sequence reads CASSFAGGNGYTF.

The sample holds many counts of this clone. The read falls 3 residues short of the CDR3 end, and the missing part is taken from the germline J gene. The chain combines TRBV18 with TRBJ2-7; TRBD1 agrees at 8 bases. The germline V gene encodes CDR1 KGHSH and CDR2 LQKENI. The CDR3 runs to 15 residues. After removal of 3 bases from V and 2 bases from J, the junction contained 6 bases not matched to a gene. The part of the CDR3 DNA that was read is TGTGCCAGCTCACCCATCGGACAGGGAACCTACGAG. Its protein product is CASSPIGQGTYE. The whole CDR3 is CASSPIGQGTYEQYF.

In its sample, this clone was seen many times. The read terminates 3 residues before the CDR3 end, so the remaining end is supplied by the germline J gene. V is TRBV27 and J is TRBJ2-3, with TRBD2 identical over 8 bases. The CDR3 is made up of 16 amino acids. Looked up from germline, CDR1 is MNHEY and CDR2 is SMNVEV (reference sequence). Losses at the gene ends were 3 bases for V and 5 bases for J; bases not matched to a gene: 10. Here the CDR3 reads CASSFIPAGAGDTQYF. The sequenced part of the CDR3 DNA is TGTGCCAGCAGTTTTATCCCAGCGGGAGCGGGAGATACG.

Comments on this clone: The read halts 3 residues ahead of the CDR3 end, with the missing end drawn from the germline J gene. This sequence joins TRBV7-3 and TRBJ2-3, with 11 bases matching TRBD2. Germline V gene data show CDR1 as SGHTA and CDR2 as FQGTGA. This CDR3 contains 16 residues. The ends lost 1 base at V and 6 bases at J; junction bases unmatched: 6. The CDR3 spells CASSLSWASGRDTQYF. The covered CDR3 bases are TGTGCCAGCAGCTTAAGCTGGGCTAGCGGGAGGGATACG.

This clone was counted many times. The CDR3 extends 3 residues past the end of the read, so its final part is completed from the germline J gene. The V call is TRBV7-8, the J call TRBJ1-1; D might be TRBD1 (6 bases). Between the trimmed V and J ends, which lost 5 bases and 1 base, there was a span of 14 bases. This CDR3 has 15 residues. The germline gives CDR1 SGHVS, CDR2 FQNEAQ. Incomplete CDR3 DNA: TGTGCCAGCAGCACTTCGACAGGCGAGAACACTGAA. Translating it yields CASSTSTGENTE. The full CDR3 protein is CASSTSTGENTEAFF.

For this clone: Read sequence stops 3 residues before the CDR3 end, and the germline J gene provides the missing end. This chain uses TRBV20-1 with TRBJ2-1, with 11 bases fitting TRBD2. The germline CDR1 and CDR2 sequences are DFQATT and SNEGSKA (reference sequence). The CDR3 runs 18 residues. J was trimmed by 4 bases and V by 3 bases; bases with no gene match: 14. The chain's CDR3 is CSASGLAGGPILYNEQFF. The part of the CDR3 DNA that was read is TGCAGTGCTAGCGGGCTAGCGGGAGGACCGATTTTGTACAATGAG.

About this clone itself: From the germline J gene comes the end of the CDR3, since the read stops 3 residues before it. V and J are TRBV19 and TRBJ1-5; a possible D gene is TRBD1 (6 bases). This CDR3 region has 13 residues. Deletions cut 5 bases from V and 4 bases from J, with 9 bases between. CDR1 and CDR2 from the germline V gene are LNHDA and SQIVND (reference sequence). The sequenced CDR3 bases are TGTGCCAGTAGTCCAGGGGCGAATCAGCCC. Its translation: CASSPGANQP. The full CDR3 protein is CASSPGANQPQHF.

This clone was seen a handful of times. The read ends 3 residues before the CDR3 terminus; that terminus is restored from the germline J gene. This chain joins TRBV19 and TRBJ2-1; weak D call: TRBD1 (5 bases). CDR1 and CDR2 (germline): LNHDA, SQIVND (reference sequence). This CDR3 has 15 amino acids. V gave up 5 bases and J gave up 6 bases, with 17 bases separating them. The CDR3 here is CASSQLKNRFNEQFF. Incomplete CDR3 DNA: TGTGCCAGTAGTCAGCTTAAAAACAGGTTCAATGAG.

This clone occurred many times. The read finishes 3 residues shy of the CDR3 end, and the germline J gene is used to complete it. V and J are TRBV11-2 and TRBJ2-2, with 7 bases identical to TRBD1. The V and J ends lost 5 bases and 6 bases, in that order; junction bases with no gene match: 3. The CDR3 consists of 13 residues. Germline-derived CDR1 and CDR2 are SGHAT and FQNNGV. Here the CDR3 reads CASSPGGAGELFF. Partial CDR3 DNA: TGTGCCAGCAGCCCAGGGGGTGCCGGGGAG.

This clone is labeled medium-sized. Read coverage stops 3 residues before the CDR3 terminus; the germline J gene supplies the remainder. This chain connects TRBV29-1 to TRBJ2-1; 7 nucleotides match TRBD1. Germline V gives CDR1 SQVTM, CDR2 ANQGSEA. This CDR3 comprises 13 residues. With 6 bases clipped from V and 2 bases from J, the junction kept 4 bases outside the gene matches. Here the CDR3 reads CSVGTGAYNEQFF. The DNA read from the CDR3 is TGCAGCGTCGGAACAGGGGCCTACAATGAG.

This clone was seen repeatedly, ten times or more. Coverage ceases 3 residues before the CDR3 finishes, and the germline J gene fills in the end. This sequence joins TRBV14 and TRBJ2-1; D is ambiguous. The CDR3 contains 16 residues. The V end lost 4 bases, the J end lost 0 bases, and 13 bases lay between the germline ends. CDR1 is SGHDN, CDR2 FVKESK, per germline. CDR3 DNA (partial): TGTGCCAGCAGCCGAAGCGAACTTCTCTCCTACAATGAG. Encoded protein: CASSRSELLSYNE. The whole CDR3 sequence reads CASSRSELLSYNEQFF. The variable domain in full, with the rest retrieved from reference TRBV14 and TRBJ2-1, is EAGVTQFPSHSVIEKGQTVTLRCDPISGHDNLYWYRRVMGKEIKFLLHFVKESKQDESGMPNNRFLAERTGGTYSTLKVQPAELEDSGVYFCASSRSELLSYNEQFFGPGTRLTVL.

This clone came up many times. The read halts 3 residues ahead of the CDR3 end, with the missing end drawn from the germline J gene. J is TRBJ2-7 and V is TRBV10-3; 8 bases are shared with TRBD1. The CDR3 covers 13 residues. Germline CDR1 ENHRY, CDR2 SYGVKD. V was pared by 6 bases and J by 4 bases, with 5 bases of the junction left unmatched. The chain's CDR3 is CAIRDRVGYEQYF. The sequenced CDR3 bases are TGTGCCATCAGGGACAGGGTCGGGTACGAG.

In regard to this clone: The read terminates 3 residues ahead of where the CDR3 ends, so the germline J gene completes it. The rearrangement joins TRBV7-2 to TRBJ2-7; 12 bases agree with TRBD2. Germline V gene sequence: CDR1 SGHTA, CDR2 FQGNSA. The J segment lost 6 bases and the V segment lost 1 base, leaving 4 bases of the junction unmatched. CDR3 length equals 15 residues. The CDR3 bases that were read are TGTGCCAGCAGCTTAGGGACTAGCGGGAAGAGCGAG. Its protein is CASSLGTSGKSE. The CDR3 in its entirety is CASSLGTSGKSEQYF.

A note on this clone: The CDR3 is cut off 3 residues early in the read; its end comes from the germline J gene. This chain uses TRBV30 with TRBJ2-7; D may be TRBD1 (5 bases). The CDR3 loop spans 13 amino acids. V lost 8 bases to trimming and J lost 3 bases, with 17 bases between them. Per the germline V gene, CDR1 is GTSNPN and CDR2 is SVGIG (reference sequence). The CDR3: CASSTQGGYEQYF. CDR3 DNA, as far as it was read: TGTGCCAGTAGTACGCAGGGCGGCTACGAG.

This clone was detected many times. Read coverage stops 3 residues before the CDR3 terminus; the germline J gene supplies the remainder. The rearrangement links TRBV18 to TRBJ1-1; TRBD1 agrees at 8 bases. Per germline, CDR1 KGHSH and CDR2 LQKENI. This CDR3 is 15 amino acids long. With 3 bases clipped from V and 0 bases from J, the junction kept 3 bases outside the gene matches. CDR3 DNA (partial): TGTGCCAGCTCACCCGGGACAGGAATGAACACTGAA. Its translation is CASSPGTGMNTE. The whole CDR3 reads CASSPGTGMNTEAFF.